These 20 T cell receptor beta chains were all obtained from the same sample, sequenced in a study of cytomegalovirus exposure and HLA in healthy donors. Some clones are missing from TCRdb's copy, which holds only in-frame ones; the method was immunoSEQ multiplex PCR. The data contain tens of thousands of clones, approximately 94% of them seen just once; the ten biggest clones take up approximately 3.3%. The sequenced material came from PBMCs. The receptors originated from a woman in her late teens or twenties in good health and CMV-seropositive.

The chain couples TRBV5-1 to TRBJ2-3, with D perhaps TRBD2 (6 bases). The CDR3 has 14 residues. Germline lookup yields CDR1 SGHRS and CDR2 YFSETQ. Trimming stripped 3 bases from V and 6 bases from J, with 14 bases between. CDR3 loop: CASSSTGVGDTQYF. CDR3 DNA sequence: TGCGCCAGCAGCTCAACGGGAGTCGGTGATACGCAGTATTTT.

This clone was recorded once. V is TRBV2 and J is TRBJ2-3; 7 bases fit TRBD1. The CDR3 length is 16 residues. V shed 4 bases, J shed 0 bases, and the junction held 7 bases outside the gene matches. Germline CDR1 reads SNHLY; CDR2 reads FYNNEI. CDR3 region: CASSVSRDRSTDTQYF. CDR3 DNA sequence: TGTGCCAGCAGTGTTTCCCGGGACAGAAGCACAGATACGCAGTATTTT.

This chain links TRBV6-1 with TRBJ1-4, with 7 bases matching TRBD1. V trimming: 4 bases; J trimming: 8 bases; junction bases outside the gene matches: 10. This CDR3 is 15 amino acids long. Looked up from germline, CDR1 is MNHNS and CDR2 is SASEGT. The chain's CDR3 is CASSGWDSLREKLFF. CDR3 coding DNA: TGTGCCAGCAGTGGATGGGACAGTTTAAGGGAAAAACTGTTTTTT.

V gene TRBV5-6 combines with J gene TRBJ2-1; TRBD2 matches at 12 bases. This CDR3 spans 14 amino acids. The germline V gene has CDR1 SGHDT and CDR2 YYEEEE. With V trimmed by 5 bases and J by 4 bases, 1 base remained unmatched. The CDR3 loop reads CASRLAGGYNEQFF. CDR3 nucleotides: TGTGCCAGCAGACTAGCGGGGGGTTACAATGAGCAGTTCTTC.

The chain carries TRBV6-5 and TRBJ2-5; D may be TRBD1 (6 bases). Germline V gene lookup returns CDR1 MNHEY and CDR2 SVGAGI. The CDR3 extends over 14 amino acids. V lost 5 bases and J lost 5, with 15 bases in between. CDR3 DNA sequence: TGTGCCAGCAGTCACCGGGACAATCGGGAGACCCAGTACTTC. Translated, it gives CASSHRDNRETQYF.

This chain uses TRBV28 with TRBJ2-3; 7 bases map to TRBD2. V gave up 3 bases and J gave up 6 bases; unmatched junction bases: 3. The CDR3 has 13 residues. CDR1 is MDHEN and CDR2 is SYDVKM in the germline V gene. The CDR3 is CASSFVGGDTQYF. The CDR3 coding sequence is TGTGCCAGCAGTTTCGTGGGGGGGGATACGCAGTATTTT. Drawing the rest from reference TRBV28 and TRBJ2-3, the complete variable domain is DVKVTQSSRYLVKRTGEKVFLECVQDMDHENMFWYRQDPGLGLRLIYFSYDVKMKEKGDIPEGYSVSREKKERFSLILESASTNQTSMYLCASSFVGGDTQYFGPGTRLTVL.

This clone was detected only a few times. The V gene is TRBV2, the J gene TRBJ1-1; weak D call: TRBD1 (5 bases). The CDR3 consists of 13 residues. Germline CDR1 is SNHLY and CDR2 is FYNNEI. V was clipped by 10 bases and J by 3 bases, with 15 bases between them. The CDR3 loop reads CAITGGVDTEAFF. The CDR3 DNA reads as TGTGCCATCACGGGAGGGGTGGACACTGAAGCTTTCTTT.

The J gene is TRBJ2-3, the V gene TRBV7-2; 14 nucleotides match TRBD2. Germline V lookup: CDR1 SGHTA, CDR2 FQGNSA. With V trimmed by 1 base and J by 8 bases, 8 bases remained unmatched. CDR3 length: 17 amino acids. CDR3 residues: CASSLGLAGGRPPTQYF. The CDR3 nucleotides are TGTGCCAGCAGCTTAGGACTAGCGGGGGGGCGGCCGCCTACGCAGTATTTT.

The chain links TRBV4-2 to TRBJ2-3, with D possibly matching TRBD2 (6 bases). The CDR3 consists of 14 residues. V gave up 1 base and J gave up 5 bases, with 10 bases separating them. CDR1 LGHNA and CDR2 YNFKEQ come from the germline V gene. The chain's CDR3 is CASSQVRRGDTQYF. The CDR3 DNA reads as TGTGCCAGCAGCCAAGTTCGGCGGGGAGATACGCAGTATTTT.

The J gene is TRBJ2-3, the V gene TRBV9; the D gene is possibly TRBD2 (6 bases). This CDR3 is 13 amino acids long. Germline CDR1 is SGDLS and CDR2 is YYNGEE. V was cut by 3 bases and J by 2 bases, with 7 bases left in between. This chain's CDR3 is CASSADYTDTQYF. The CDR3 DNA sequence: TGTGCCAGCAGCGCGGACTACACAGATACGCAGTATTTT.

CDR3 bases: TGCAGCGTTGTTGTGATATGGAGCCATGAAGCTTTCTTT. Translating gives CSVVVIWSHEAFF. The V call is TRBV29-1, the J call TRBJ1-1; the D is unclear. Trimming cost V 4 bases and J 7 bases, with 16 bases left between them. Germline assignment: CDR1 SQVTM and CDR2 ANQGSEA. This CDR3 spans 13 amino acids. Drawing the rest from reference TRBV29-1 and TRBJ1-1, the complete variable domain is SAVISQKPSRDICQRGTSLTIQCQVDSQVTMMFWYRQQPGQSLTLIATANQGSEATYESGFVIDKFPISRPNLTFSTLTVSNMSPEDSSIYLCSVVVIWSHEAFFGQGTRLTVV.

This sequence joins TRBV5-5 and TRBJ2-1, with TRBD2 identical over 10 bases. CDR1 SGHKS and CDR2 YYEKEE come from the germline V gene (reference sequence). This CDR3 has 17 residues. V lost 0 bases and J lost 0; bases outside the gene matches: 3. CDR3 protein: CASSLGLAGVSYNEQFF. CDR3 coding DNA: TGTGCCAGCAGCTTGGGGCTAGCGGGAGTCTCCTACAATGAGCAGTTCTTC.

J is TRBJ2-5 and V is TRBV9; a possible D gene is TRBD2 (6 bases). The germline V and J ends were trimmed by 4 bases and 2 bases, with 15 bases remaining between them. CDR1 and CDR2 from the germline V gene are SGDLS and YYNGEE. The CDR3 length is 15 residues. The CDR3 loop reads CASSQRVGGQETQYF. In DNA, the CDR3 is TGTGCCAGCAGCCAGCGGGTGGGGGGTCAAGAGACCCAGTACTTC.

V is TRBV21-1 and J is TRBJ1-5; the table's D call TRBD1 went unverified against the DNA. TRBV21-1 is noted as a pseudogene. The CDR3 length is 14 residues. CDR3 coding DNA: TGTGCCCTTGCCGGGACAGAGGTGGTACAGCCCCAGCATTTT. It is translated as CALAGTEVVQPQHF.

The V and J genes are TRBV2 and TRBJ1-2, with TRBD1 matching over 9 bases. Germline V gives CDR1 SNHLY, CDR2 FYNNEI. Germline trimming cut 3 bases from V and 2 bases from J; bases unmatched to any gene: 4. This CDR3 is built from 15 residues. This chain's CDR3 is CASSDPGQGNYGYTF. CDR3 DNA sequence: TGTGCCAGCAGTGACCCAGGACAGGGGAACTATGGCTACACCTTC.

This clone was observed a single time. The DNA of the CDR3 is TGTGCCATCAGTGAGTCGAGCGGGAGCGGGGAGCTGTTTTTT. This encodes CAISESSGSGELFF. The chain links TRBV10-3 to TRBJ2-2, with TRBD2 matching over 8 bases. Germline V gene lookup returns CDR1 ENHRY and CDR2 SYGVKD. The CDR3 is 14 residues long. Losses at the gene ends were 0 bases for V and 7 bases for J; bases not matched to a gene: 1.

This chain connects TRBV6-5 to TRBJ1-1, with D perhaps matching TRBD1 (5 bases). V was shortened by 6 bases and J by 5 bases, with 13 bases between the two germline ends. CDR1 and CDR2 (germline): MNHEY, SVGAGI. CDR3 length: 13 residues. The CDR3 bases are TGTGCCAGCAGCCAGGGTTTGGGAACTGAAGCTTTCTTT. Its protein product is CASSQGLGTEAFF.

The chain is built from TRBV5-5 and TRBJ2-7; 11 positions match TRBD2. The CDR3 is made up of 15 amino acids. With 4 bases clipped from V and 2 bases from J, the junction kept 5 bases outside the gene matches. Germline loops: CDR1 SGHKS, CDR2 YYEKEE (reference sequence). This CDR3 reads CASSILAGGPYEQYF. The CDR3 nucleotides are TGTGCCAGCAGCATATTAGCGGGAGGGCCCTACGAGCAGTACTTC.

This chain links TRBV7-2 with TRBJ2-3, with D possibly being TRBD2 (6 bases). The germline V gene has CDR1 SGHTA and CDR2 FQGNSA. The CDR3 spans 16 residues. Deletions cut 5 bases from V and 1 base from J, with 16 bases between. In DNA, the CDR3 is TGTGCCAGCAGCCCGGGACTGGACCGGGGCACAGATACGCAGTATTTT. It translates to CASSPGLDRGTDTQYF.

CDR3 sequence: CASSAGTSGRTDTQYF. The CDR3 DNA follows: TGTGCCAGCAGCGCTGGGACTAGCGGGAGGACAGATACGCAGTATTTT. This chain connects TRBV11-3 to TRBJ2-3; 15 bases fit TRBD2. The CDR3 runs to 16 residues. The V segment lost 5 bases and the J segment 3 bases; nucleotides outside the gene matches: 3. Germline V gene lookup returns CDR1 SGHNT and CDR2 YENEEA.